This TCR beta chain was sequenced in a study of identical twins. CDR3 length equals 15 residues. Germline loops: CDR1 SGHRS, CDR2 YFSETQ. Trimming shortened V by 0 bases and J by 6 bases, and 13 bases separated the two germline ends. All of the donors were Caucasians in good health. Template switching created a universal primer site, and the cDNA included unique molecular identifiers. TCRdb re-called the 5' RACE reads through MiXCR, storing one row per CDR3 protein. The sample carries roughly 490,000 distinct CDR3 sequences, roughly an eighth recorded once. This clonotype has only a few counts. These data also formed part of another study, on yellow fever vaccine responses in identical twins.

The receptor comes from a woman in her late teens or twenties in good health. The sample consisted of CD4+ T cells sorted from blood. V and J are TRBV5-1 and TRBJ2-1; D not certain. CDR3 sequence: CASSLGVPPVNEQFF. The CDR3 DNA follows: TGCGCCAGCAGCTTGGGCGTCCCCCCCGTCAATGAGCAGTTCTTC.